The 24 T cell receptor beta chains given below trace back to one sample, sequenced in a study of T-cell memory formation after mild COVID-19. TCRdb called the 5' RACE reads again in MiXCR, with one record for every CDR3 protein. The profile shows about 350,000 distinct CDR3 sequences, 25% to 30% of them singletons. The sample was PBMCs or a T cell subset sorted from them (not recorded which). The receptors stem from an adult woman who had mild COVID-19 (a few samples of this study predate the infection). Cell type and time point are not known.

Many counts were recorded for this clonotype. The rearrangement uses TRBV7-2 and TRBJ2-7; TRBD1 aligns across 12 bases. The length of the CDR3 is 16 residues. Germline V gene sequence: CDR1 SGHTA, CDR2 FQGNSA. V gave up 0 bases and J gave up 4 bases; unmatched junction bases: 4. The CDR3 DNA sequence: TGTGCCAGCAGCTTAGCCGGGACAGGGGGCGGTTACGAGCAGTACTTC. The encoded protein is CASSLAGTGGGYEQYF. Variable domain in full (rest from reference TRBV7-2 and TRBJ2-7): GAGVSQSPSNKVTEKGKDVELRCDPISGHTALYWYRQSLGQGLEFLIYFQGNSAPDKSGLPSDRFSAERTGGSVSTLTIQRTQQEDSAVYLCASSLAGTGGGYEQYFGPGTRLTVT.

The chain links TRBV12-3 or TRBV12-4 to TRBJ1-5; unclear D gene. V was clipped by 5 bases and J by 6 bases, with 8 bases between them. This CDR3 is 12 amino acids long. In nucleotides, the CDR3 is TGTGCCAGCAGTCCCTCCAGTCAGCCCCAGCATTTT. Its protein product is CASSPSSQPQHF.

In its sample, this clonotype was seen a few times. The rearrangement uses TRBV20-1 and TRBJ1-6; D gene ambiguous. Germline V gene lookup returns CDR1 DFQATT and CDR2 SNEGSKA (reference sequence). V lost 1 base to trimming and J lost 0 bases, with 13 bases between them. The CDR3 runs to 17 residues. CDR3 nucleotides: TGCAGTGCTAGAGTGTATCCAGGCAGCTCCTATAATTCACCCCTCCACTTT. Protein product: CSARVYPGSSYNSPLHF.

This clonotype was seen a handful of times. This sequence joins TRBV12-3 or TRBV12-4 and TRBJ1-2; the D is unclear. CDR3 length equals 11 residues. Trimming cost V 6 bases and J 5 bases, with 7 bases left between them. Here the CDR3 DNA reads TGTGCCAGCAGCCGACATTATGGCTACACCTTC. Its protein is CASSRHYGYTF.

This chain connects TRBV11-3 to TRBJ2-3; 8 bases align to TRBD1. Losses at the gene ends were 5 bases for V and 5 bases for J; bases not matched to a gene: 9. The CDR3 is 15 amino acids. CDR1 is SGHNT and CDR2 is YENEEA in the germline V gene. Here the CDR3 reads CASSRGTGQGDTQYF. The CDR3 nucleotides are TGTGCCAGCAGCCGAGGGACAGGCCAAGGAGATACGCAGTATTTT.

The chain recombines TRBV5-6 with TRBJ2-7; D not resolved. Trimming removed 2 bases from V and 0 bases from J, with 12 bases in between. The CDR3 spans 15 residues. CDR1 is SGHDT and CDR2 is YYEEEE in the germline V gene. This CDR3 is CASSFGSWGSYEQYF. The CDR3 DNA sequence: TGTGCCAGCAGCTTTGGTTCATGGGGCTCCTACGAGCAGTACTTC.

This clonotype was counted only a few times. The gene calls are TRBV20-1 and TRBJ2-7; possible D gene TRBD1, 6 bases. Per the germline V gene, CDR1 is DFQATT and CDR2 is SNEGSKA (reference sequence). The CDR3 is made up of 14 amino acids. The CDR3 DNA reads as TGCAGCGCTCAGTCCTGGACAGCAGAGGTCGAGCAGTACTTC. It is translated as CSAQSWTAEVEQYF.

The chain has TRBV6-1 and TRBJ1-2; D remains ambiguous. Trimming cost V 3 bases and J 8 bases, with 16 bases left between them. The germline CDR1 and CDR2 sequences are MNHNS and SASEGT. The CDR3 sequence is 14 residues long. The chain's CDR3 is CASSDGPSLRGYTF. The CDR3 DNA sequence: TGTGCCAGCAGTGATGGGCCATCCCTGCGGGGCTACACCTTC.

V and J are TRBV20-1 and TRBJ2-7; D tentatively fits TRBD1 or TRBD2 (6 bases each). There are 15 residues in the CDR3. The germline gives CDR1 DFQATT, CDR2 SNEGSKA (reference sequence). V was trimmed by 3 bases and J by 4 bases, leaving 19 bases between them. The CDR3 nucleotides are TGCAGTGCTAGCCCCGAGGGGGGCGGGTTGTACGAGCAGTACTTC. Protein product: CSASPEGGGLYEQYF.

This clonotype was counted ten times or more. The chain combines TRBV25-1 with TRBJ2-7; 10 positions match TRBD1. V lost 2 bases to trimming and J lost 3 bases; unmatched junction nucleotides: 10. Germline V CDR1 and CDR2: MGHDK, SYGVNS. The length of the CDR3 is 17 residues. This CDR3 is CASSEGRMTGGSYEQYF. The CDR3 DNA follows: TGTGCCAGCAGTGAAGGGCGAATGACAGGGGGCAGCTACGAGCAGTACTTC.

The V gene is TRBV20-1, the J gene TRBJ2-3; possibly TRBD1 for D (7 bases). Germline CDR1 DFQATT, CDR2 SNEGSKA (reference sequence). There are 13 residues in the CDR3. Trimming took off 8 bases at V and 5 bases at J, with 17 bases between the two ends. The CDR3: CSTGGGDRDTQYF. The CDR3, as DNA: TGCAGTACTGGGGGCGGGGACAGAGATACGCAGTATTTT.

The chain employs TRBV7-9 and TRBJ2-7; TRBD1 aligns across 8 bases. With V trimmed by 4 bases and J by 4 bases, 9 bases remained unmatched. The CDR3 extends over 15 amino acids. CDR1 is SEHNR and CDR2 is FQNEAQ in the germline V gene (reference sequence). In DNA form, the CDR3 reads TGTGCCAGCAGCTCATTTAGGGACAGGAGTTACGAGCAGTACTTC. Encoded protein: CASSSFRDRSYEQYF.

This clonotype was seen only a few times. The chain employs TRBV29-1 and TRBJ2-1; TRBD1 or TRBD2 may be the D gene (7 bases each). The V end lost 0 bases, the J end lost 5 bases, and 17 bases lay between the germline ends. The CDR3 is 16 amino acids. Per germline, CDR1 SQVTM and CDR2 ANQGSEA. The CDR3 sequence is CSVEDLPTGRDNEQFF. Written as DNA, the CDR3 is TGCAGCGTTGAAGATCTCCCGACAGGGAGGGACAATGAGCAGTTCTTC.

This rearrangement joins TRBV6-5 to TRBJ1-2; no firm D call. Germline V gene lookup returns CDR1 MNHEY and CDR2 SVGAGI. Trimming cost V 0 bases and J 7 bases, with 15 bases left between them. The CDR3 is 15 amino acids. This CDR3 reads CASSYSKWGSGGYTF. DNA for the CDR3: TGTGCCAGCAGTTACTCGAAGTGGGGATCGGGTGGCTACACCTTC.

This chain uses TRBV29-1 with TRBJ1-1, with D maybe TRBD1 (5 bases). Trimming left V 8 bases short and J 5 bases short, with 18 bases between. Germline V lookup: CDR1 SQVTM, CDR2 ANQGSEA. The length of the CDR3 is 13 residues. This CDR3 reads CSSPGGEETEAFF. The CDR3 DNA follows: TGCAGCTCCCCCGGGGGGGAGGAGACTGAAGCTTTCTTT.

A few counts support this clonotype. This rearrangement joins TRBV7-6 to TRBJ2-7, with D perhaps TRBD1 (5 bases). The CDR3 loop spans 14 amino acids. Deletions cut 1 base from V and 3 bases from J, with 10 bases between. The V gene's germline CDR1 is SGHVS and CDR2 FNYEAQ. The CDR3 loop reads CASSLGGWLYEQYF. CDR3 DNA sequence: TGTGCCAGCAGCTTAGGGGGCTGGCTCTACGAGCAGTACTTC. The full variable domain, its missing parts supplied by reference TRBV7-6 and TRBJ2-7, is GAGVSQSPRYKVTKRGQDVALRCDPISGHVSLYWYRQALGQGPEFLTYFNYEAQQDKSGLPNDRFSAERPEGSISTLTIQRTEQRDSAMYRCASSLGGWLYEQYFGPGTRLTVT.

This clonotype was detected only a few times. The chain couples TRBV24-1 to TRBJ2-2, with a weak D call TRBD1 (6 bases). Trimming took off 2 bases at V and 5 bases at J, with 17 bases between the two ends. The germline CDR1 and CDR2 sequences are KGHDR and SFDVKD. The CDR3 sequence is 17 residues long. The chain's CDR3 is CATSDSPGTQVTGELFF. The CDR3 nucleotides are TGTGCCACCAGTGATTCACCTGGGACACAAGTTACCGGGGAGCTGTTTTTT.

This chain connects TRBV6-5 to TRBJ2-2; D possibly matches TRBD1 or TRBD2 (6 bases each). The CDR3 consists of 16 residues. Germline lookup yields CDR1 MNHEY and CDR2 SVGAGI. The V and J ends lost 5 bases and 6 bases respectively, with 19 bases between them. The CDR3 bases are TGTGCCAGCAGTGCCTTGGCGGGACACCCTCCCGGGGAGCTGTTTTTT. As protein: CASSALAGHPPGELFF.

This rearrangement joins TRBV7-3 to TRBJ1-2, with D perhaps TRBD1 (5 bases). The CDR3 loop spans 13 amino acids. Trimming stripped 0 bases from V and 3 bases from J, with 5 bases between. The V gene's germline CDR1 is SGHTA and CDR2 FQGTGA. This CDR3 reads CASSLTGDYGYTF. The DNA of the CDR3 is TGTGCCAGCAGCTTAACGGGGGACTATGGCTACACCTTC.

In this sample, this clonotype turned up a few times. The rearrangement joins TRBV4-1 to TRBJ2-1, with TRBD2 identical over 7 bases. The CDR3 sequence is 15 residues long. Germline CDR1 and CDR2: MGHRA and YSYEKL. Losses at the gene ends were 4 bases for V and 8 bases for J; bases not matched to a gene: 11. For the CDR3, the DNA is TGCGCCAGCAGCCTGACACTTGGACTAGTCGATGAGCAGTTCTTC. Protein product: CASSLTLGLVDEQFF.

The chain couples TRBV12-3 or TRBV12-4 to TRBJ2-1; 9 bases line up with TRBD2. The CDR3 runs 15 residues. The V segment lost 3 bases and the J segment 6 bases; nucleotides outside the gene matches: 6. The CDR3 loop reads CASSFRGRASNEQFF. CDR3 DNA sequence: TGTGCCAGCAGTTTCCGCGGGAGGGCGAGCAATGAGCAGTTCTTC.

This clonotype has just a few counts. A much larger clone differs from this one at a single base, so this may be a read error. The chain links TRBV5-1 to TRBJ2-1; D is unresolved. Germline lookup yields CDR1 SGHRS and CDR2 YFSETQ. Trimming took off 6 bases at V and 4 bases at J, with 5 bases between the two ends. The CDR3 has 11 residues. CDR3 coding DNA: TGCGCCAGCAACCTTTACAATGAGCAGTTCTTC. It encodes CASNLYNEQFF.

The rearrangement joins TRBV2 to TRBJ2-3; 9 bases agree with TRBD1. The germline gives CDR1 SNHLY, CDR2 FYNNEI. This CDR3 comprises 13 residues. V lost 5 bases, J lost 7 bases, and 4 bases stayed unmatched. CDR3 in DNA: TGTGCCAGCAGTAGACAGGGGGGAAATACGCAGTATTTT. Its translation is CASSRQGGNTQYF.

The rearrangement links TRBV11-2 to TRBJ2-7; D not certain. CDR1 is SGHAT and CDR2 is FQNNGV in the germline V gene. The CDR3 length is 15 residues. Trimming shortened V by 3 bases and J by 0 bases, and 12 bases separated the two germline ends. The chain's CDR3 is CASSFGEEPSYEQYF. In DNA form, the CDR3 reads TGTGCCAGCAGCTTTGGTGAAGAACCCTCCTACGAGCAGTACTTC.